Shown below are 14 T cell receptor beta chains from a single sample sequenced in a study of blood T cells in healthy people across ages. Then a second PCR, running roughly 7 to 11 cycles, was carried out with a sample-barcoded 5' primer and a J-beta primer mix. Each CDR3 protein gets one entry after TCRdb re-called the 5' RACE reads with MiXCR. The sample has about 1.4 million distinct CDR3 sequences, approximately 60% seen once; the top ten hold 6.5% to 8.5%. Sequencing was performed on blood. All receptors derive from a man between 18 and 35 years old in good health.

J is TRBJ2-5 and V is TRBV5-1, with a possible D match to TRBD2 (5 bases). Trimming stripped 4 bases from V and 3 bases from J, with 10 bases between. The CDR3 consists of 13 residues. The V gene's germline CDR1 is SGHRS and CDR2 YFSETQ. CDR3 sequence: CASSRWEKETQYF. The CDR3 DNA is TGCGCCAGCAGCCGCTGGGAGAAAGAGACCCAGTACTTC.

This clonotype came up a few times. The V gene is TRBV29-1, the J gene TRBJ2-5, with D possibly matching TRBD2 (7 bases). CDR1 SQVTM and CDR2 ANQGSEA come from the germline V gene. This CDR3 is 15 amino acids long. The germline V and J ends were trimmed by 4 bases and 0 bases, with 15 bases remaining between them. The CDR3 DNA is TGCAGCGTTGGCTCGGGGGGCTCGTACCAAGAGACCCAGTACTTC. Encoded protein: CSVGSGGSYQETQYF.

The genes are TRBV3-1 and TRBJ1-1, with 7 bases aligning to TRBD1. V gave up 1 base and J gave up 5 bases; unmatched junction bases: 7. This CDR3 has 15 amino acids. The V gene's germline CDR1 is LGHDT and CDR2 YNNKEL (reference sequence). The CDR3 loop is CASSQVAGGMTEAFF. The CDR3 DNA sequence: TGTGCCAGCAGCCAAGTCGCAGGGGGGATGACTGAAGCTTTCTTT. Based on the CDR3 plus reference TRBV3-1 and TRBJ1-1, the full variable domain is DTAVSQTPKYLVTQMGNDKSIKCEQNLGHDTMYWYKQDSKKFLKIMFSYNNKELIINETVPNRFSPKSPDKAHLNLHINSLELGDSAVYFCASSQVAGGMTEAFFGQGTRLTVV.

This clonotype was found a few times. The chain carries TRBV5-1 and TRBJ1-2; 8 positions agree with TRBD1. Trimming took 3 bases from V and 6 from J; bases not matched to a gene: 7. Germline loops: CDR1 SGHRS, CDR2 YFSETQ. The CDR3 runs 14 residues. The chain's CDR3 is CASSWEQGADGYTF. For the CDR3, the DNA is TGCGCCAGCAGCTGGGAGCAGGGGGCCGATGGCTACACCTTC.

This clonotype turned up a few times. CDR3 sequence: CASSLSGTLTYEQYF. The CDR3 DNA reads as TGTGCCAGCAGTTTGTCCGGGACTCTAACCTACGAGCAGTACTTC. V gene TRBV27 combines with J gene TRBJ2-7; perhaps TRBD2 as D (6 bases). The germline V gene encodes CDR1 MNHEY and CDR2 SMNVEV (reference sequence). The V end lost 3 bases, the J end lost 2 bases, and 14 bases lay between the germline ends. This CDR3 has 15 residues.

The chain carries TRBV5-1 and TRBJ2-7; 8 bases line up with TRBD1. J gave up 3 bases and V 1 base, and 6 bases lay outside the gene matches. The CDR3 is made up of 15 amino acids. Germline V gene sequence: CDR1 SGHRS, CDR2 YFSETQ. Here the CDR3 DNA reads TGCGCCAGCAGCTTGAGACAGGGGATTTACTACGAGCAGTACTTC. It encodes CASSLRQGIYYEQYF.

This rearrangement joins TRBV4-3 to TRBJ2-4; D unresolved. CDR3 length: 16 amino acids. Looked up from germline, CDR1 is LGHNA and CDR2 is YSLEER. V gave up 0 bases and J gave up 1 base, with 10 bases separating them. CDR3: CASSQDYGSAKNIQYF. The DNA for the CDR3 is TGCGCCAGCAGCCAAGATTACGGCAGCGCCAAAAACATTCAGTACTTC.

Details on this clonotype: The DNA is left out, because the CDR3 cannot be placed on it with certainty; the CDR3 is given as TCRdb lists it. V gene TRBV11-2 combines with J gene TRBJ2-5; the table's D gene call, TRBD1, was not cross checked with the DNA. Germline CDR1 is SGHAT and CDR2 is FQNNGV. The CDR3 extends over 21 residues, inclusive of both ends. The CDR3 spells CASSLVFRGDTQYFGQETQYF.

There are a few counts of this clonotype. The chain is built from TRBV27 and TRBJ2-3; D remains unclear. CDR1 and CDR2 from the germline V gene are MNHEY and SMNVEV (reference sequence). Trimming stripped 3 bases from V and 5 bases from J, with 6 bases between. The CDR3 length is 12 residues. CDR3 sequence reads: CASSFIGDTQYF. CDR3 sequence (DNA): TGTGCCAGCAGTTTTATTGGAGATACGCAGTATTTT.

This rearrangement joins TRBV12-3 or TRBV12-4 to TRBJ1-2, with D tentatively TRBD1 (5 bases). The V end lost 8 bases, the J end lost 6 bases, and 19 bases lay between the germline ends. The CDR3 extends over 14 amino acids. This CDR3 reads CASWRGRAIHGYTF. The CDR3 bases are TGTGCCAGCTGGCGGGGCAGGGCGATACATGGCTACACCTTC.

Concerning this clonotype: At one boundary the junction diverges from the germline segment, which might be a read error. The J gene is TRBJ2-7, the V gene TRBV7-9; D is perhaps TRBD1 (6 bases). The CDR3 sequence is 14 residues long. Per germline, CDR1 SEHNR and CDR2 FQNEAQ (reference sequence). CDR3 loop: CASSLPRQAYERYF. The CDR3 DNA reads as TGTGCCAGCAGCCTTCCCCGACAGGCATACGAGCGGTACTTC.

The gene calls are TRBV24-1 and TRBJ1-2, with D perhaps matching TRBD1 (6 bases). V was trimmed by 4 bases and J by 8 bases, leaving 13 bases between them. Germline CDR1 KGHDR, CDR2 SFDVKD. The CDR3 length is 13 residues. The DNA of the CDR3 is TGTGCCACCAGTGACGACAGGAAGGGAGGCTACACCTTC. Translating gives CATSDDRKGGYTF.

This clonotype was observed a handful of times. This CDR3 reads CASSQGRTGTYEQYF. For the CDR3, the DNA is TGCGCCAGCAGCCAAGGCCGGACAGGGACTTACGAGCAGTACTTC. The J gene is TRBJ2-7, the V gene TRBV4-1; 8 positions agree with TRBD1. V dropped 1 base and J dropped 4; count of bases not matched to a gene: 6. CDR1 MGHRA and CDR2 YSYEKL come from the germline V gene. The CDR3 has 15 residues.

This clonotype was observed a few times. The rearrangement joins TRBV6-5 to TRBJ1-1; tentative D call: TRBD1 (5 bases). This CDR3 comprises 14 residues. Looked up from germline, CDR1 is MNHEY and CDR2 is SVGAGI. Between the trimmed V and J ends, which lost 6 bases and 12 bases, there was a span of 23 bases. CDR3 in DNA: TGTGCCAGCAGACTCTCCGGGACCGGGGTCCATTCTTTCTTT. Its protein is CASRLSGTGVHSFF.